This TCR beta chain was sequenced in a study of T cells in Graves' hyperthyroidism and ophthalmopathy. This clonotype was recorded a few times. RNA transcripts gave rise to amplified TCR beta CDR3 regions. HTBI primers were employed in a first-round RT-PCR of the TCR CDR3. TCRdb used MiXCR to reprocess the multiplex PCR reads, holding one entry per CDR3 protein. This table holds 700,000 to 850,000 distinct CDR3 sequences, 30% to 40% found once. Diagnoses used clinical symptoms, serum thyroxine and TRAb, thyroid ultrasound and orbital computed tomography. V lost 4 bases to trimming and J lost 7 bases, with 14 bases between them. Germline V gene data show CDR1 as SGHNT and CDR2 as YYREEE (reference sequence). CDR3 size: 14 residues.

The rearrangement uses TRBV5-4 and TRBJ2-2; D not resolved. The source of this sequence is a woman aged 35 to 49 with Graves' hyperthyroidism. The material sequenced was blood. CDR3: CASSLRSESGELFF. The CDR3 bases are TGTGCCAGCAGCCTTCGATCGGAGAGCGGGGAGCTGTTTTTT. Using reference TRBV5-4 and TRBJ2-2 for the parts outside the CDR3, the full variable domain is ETGVTQSPTHLIKTRGQQVTLRCSSQSGHNTVSWYQQALGQGPQFIFQYYREEENGRGNFPPRFSGLQFPNYSSELNVNALELDDSALYLCASSLRSESGELFFGEGSRLTVL.